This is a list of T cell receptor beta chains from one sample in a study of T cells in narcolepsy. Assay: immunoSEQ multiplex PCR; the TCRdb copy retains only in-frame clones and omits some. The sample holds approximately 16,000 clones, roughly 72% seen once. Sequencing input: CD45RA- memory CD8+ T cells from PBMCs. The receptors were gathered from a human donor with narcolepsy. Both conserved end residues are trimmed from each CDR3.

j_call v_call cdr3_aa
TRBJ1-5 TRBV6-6 ASSYGGRQPQH
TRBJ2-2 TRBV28 ASSGDTSGNTGELF
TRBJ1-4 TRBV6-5 ASSYLGNGDEKLF
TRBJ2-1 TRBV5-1 ASSLAWERHNEQF
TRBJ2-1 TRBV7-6 ASSNPVGLAGALRQF
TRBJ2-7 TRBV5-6 ASSLLLKSYEQY
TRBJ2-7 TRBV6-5 ASGSGGRNEQY
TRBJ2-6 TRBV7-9 ASSLPDRNSGANVLT
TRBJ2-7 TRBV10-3 AISDRGLQDEQY
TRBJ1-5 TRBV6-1 ASRGGGSNQPQH
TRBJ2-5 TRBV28 ASGYRDYRETQY
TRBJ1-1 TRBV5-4 ASSLFPTGEVWPEAF
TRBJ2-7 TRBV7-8 ASSSRQASEQY
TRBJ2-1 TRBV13 ASNGPGERSYNEQF
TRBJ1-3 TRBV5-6 ASSFTGNTIY
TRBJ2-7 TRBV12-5 ASGLGDGYEQY
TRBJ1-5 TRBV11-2 ASSFFRGQPQH
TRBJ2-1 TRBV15 ATSREGQGWINEQF
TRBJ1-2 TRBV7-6 ASSSGNAYGYT
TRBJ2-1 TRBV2 ASSEQGLGIYNEQF
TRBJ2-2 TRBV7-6 ASSLGDTGELF
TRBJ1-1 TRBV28 ASSPRQENTEAF
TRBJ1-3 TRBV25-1 ASSDGNTIY
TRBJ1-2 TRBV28 ASSFSPTRDSSFNYGYT
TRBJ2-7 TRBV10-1 ASSPGQYEQY
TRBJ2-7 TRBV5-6 ASSIRDRGDLVEQY
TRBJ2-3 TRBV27 ASSHTSGTGPDTQY
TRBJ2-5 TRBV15 ATSLEAGPLAAQY
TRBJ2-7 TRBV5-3 ARTPRDEQY
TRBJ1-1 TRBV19 ASSRPIPLEAF
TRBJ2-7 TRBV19 ASSTDTTGTGYAEQY